The source of this TCR beta chain is a study of T cell responses to AZD1222 COVID-19 vaccine (dated by TCRdb to about 2021). Notes on the research overall: TCR sequencing was performed for fewer than 250 trial participants, of whom roughly 200 were given two doses of AZD1222 and around 25 were given two doses of MenACWY control vaccine. Enrollment into the trials was organized by age into subgroups of 18-55, 56-69 and 70-plus years, and those subgroups contained roughly 150, 30 and 60 TCR-sequenced participants, respectively. What the study reported, not specific to this receptor: Participants were mostly white British and included more females than males, and it was suggested by the authors that clonal diversity may have been underestimated. Conclusions about previously exposed vaccinees were limited because only 6 or 7 AZD1222 recipients were SARS-CoV-2 seropositive at baseline. In the small 56-69-year group, the increase in depth fell short of significance, most likely because of low power. Spike-specific TCR breadth and depth rose significantly after two AZD1222 doses compared with day 0 and with MenACWY recipients. Vaccine-associated CD4 TCRs spanned the whole spike protein, with dominant responses in regions 160-218 and 743-854. Epitopes outside the regions mutated in the B.1.351 and B.1.1.7 variants were reportedly recognized by nearly half of the unique spike-specific TCRs. No day 14 peak-response samples were available, so repertoires were characterized only after the peak T cell response.

The time point label on this specimen signifies: about 28 days (+/-7) after the second vaccine dose. AZD1222 recipients given second doses at about 4 weeks or at about 12 weeks were pooled, since spike-specific TCR depth and breadth were not found to differ between the two schedules. Vaccinee samples were obtained from the UK trials COV001 and COV002, which included a single-blind randomized controlled phase 2/3 trial of AZD1222 (ChAdOx1 nCoV-19) in healthy adults. For TCRbeta chain sequencing, PBMC samples were collected from trial participants at day 0 and at day 28 after the second dose. The CDR3 runs 8 residues from the cysteine to the phenylalanine. Only CDR3 DNA is held: 24 bases, read in frame from base 1. The germline ends are 4 bases apart after V is trimmed by 5 bases and J by 12 bases. On this clone itself: Its antigen is not yet known. No base qualities exist here, and no much larger clone lies one base off it.

The CDR3 regions of human TCRbeta chains were subjected to immunosequencing. Concerning the study's data processing: TCRs in the repertoires were matched against a reference library of SARS-CoV-2-specific TCRs that had been generated with the MIRA antigen-specificity platform. Breadth was defined as the fraction of unique TCRs that were SARS-CoV-2-associated. Depth was defined as the fraction of total T cells that were SARS-CoV-2-associated. Using the MIRA data, every spike-specific TCR was mapped to the spike region that the TCR reacted to and assigned to either a CD4 or a CD8 class. Log10-transformed breadth and depth values were compared by one-way ANOVA with Sidak's multiple comparisons tests. What TCRdb holds here is the immuneACCESS table cut down to in-frame rearrangements. Part of the clones is not present; checked against another copy, under half of the missing clones reflect an unresolved V gene, and the others are unexplained. V, J and clone size are taken as reported in that table, and D and trimming were inferred from the DNA itself. This sample comprises about 84,000 clones, 75% to 90% of them detected only once. The ten largest make up 9.5% to 13% of the sample.

Sample: peripheral blood, taken 28 days after the second AZD1222 dose. The rearranged segments are TRBV23-1 and TRBJ1-1, with the D gene too uncertain to name. TRBV23-1 is treated as an ORF (open reading frame) with a function not yet certain. The TCR comes from an adult who received the AZD1222 COVID-19 vaccine. CDR3 loop: CASSSPFF. In nucleotide form, the sequence is TGCGCCAGCAGTTCCCCTTTCTTT.